This TCR beta chain was recorded in a study of radiation and T cells in renal cell carcinoma. Study-level results: In blood, top tumor clones expanded by 2 weeks, shrinking by 4.

The protocol was immunoSEQ multiplex PCR, while the TCRdb copy is restricted to in-frame clones and leaves out a portion. This repertoire shows tens of thousands of clones, about 82% found once; its top ten account for 9.4%. The V gene's germline CDR1 is MNHNS and CDR2 SASEGT. The CDR3 extends over 13 amino acids. Trimming took 3 bases from V and 0 from J, leaving 6 bases between them. Time point defined: blood 4 weeks post-SBRT, at nephrectomy. Treatment reported: 15 Gy SBRT to primary tumor, nephrectomy 4 weeks later. With regard to this clone: Its antigen is still unknown.

The receptor was isolated from a man aged 50 to 59 with renal cell carcinoma. The chain is built from TRBV6-1 and TRBJ2-7; possibly TRBD1 for D (6 bases). This material consisted of blood, taken from a patient whose treatment included radiotherapy and nephrectomy. CDR3 residues: CASSEDSSYEQYF. CDR3 coding DNA: TGTGCCAGCAGTGAGGACAGCTCCTACGAGCAGTACTTC.